This T cell receptor (beta chain) was obtained from a study of T cell clusters in autoimmune cytopenias. Study results and caveats: Primary autoimmune cytopenia patients seemingly lacked the physiological T cell clusters found in healthy donors. Exclusive TRB clusters were approximately 3.2-fold more numerous in healthy donors than in active autoimmune hepatitis. TRB repertoire shifts in secondary cytopenia and chronic lymphocytic leukemia mostly reflected lymphoma, not autoimmunity. Functional roles of the in silico T cell clusters still await experimental validation.

The CDR3 has 14 amino acids. Approximately 40,000 genome equivalents of blood DNA were amplified for TRB. On this clonotype: The antigen remains unidentified.

TRB was amplified by touch-down multiplex PCR, primer pools A and B combined. From its re-call of the multiplex PCR reads, TCRdb lists each CDR3 protein once, without DNA. This specimen shows approximately 15,000 distinct CDR3 sequences; the ten leading clones hold around 2.1%. The V and J genes are TRBV12-3 or TRBV12-4 and TRBJ2-5. The TCR comes from a human donor with an autoimmune cytopenia or autoimmune hepatitis (not recorded which). Sequenced sample: peripheral blood. The CDR3 loop reads CASSLAGVKGPQYF.